This T cell receptor beta chain was identified in a study of early T cells in non-severe SARS-CoV-2 infection. Study information: Chains were not paired, and sequencing was done on bulk RNA from unsorted whole blood.

Molecules of cDNA were individually given unique molecular identifiers that were attached to them. TCRdb re-analysed the 5' RACE reads in MiXCR, keeping a single row per CDR3 protein. The sample records about 70,000 distinct CDR3 sequences, 9.5% to 15% being singletons. Study results and limitations: The study's VDJdb matching favored anti-spike CD8 responses and missed private and CD4 specificities.

A note on this clonotype: Its antigen is not known.

This receptor was identified in an adult who was a healthcare worker with PCR-confirmed SARS-CoV-2 infection or an uninfected control (not recorded which). The sample comprised whole blood.

CDR3 sequence (DNA): TGCGCCAGCGCTGCAGGGTTGCGAGAGACCCAGTACTTC. Translated, it gives CASAAGLRETQYF. This chain joins TRBV10-2 and TRBJ2-5; a possible D gene is TRBD1 (5 bases). The CDR3 sequence is 13 residues long. The ends were cut back, 8 bases at V and 4 bases at J, with 14 bases in the middle. From germline, CDR1 is WSHSY and CDR2 SAAADI.